This TCR beta chain originates from a study of cytomegalovirus exposure and HLA in healthy donors. With 60 Vbeta and 13 Jbeta primers, the PCR was carried out. Sequencing was performed with immunoSEQ multiplex PCR; in TCRdb, only in-frame clones are kept and a portion is missing. The table includes roughly 160,000 clones, more than 65% detected once. With respect to this clone: What it binds is not known.

Trimming stripped 0 bases from V and 0 bases from J, with 6 bases between. CDR3 size: 14 residues. CDR1 is WSHSY, CDR2 SAAADI, per germline. The study, taken as a whole, reports: Follow-up analysis later connected one missense variant in DCLRE1C with trimming of TCR beta V- and J-genes. Within the data, a cluster of highly shared sequence variants was likely a sequencing artifact. Sequencing depth roughly uniform across donors was assumed in presence/absence analyses. The authors listed approximately 150 TCR beta chains as cytomegalovirus-associated.

The clonotype was recovered from a man aged 25 to 40 in good health and CMV-seronegative. Source material: PBMCs. V usage is TRBV10-2 and J usage is TRBJ2-7; D ambiguous. The CDR3 reads CASSESYGSYEQYF. In nucleotides, the CDR3 is TGCGCCAGCAGTGAGTCGTACGGCTCCTACGAGCAGTACTTC.